This T cell receptor (beta chain) was sequenced during a study of T cells in localized non-small cell lung cancer. Findings of the study overall: Because researchers sequenced only one region of the tumor, heterogeneity is still possible. Among blood samples, higher T cell density accompanied longer overall survival. It was uninvolved adjacent lung that showed the highest T cell clonality, exceeding tumor. A median of 57 clones ranked among the top 100 in tumor appeared in adjacent lung.

Profiling relied on immunoSEQ multiplex PCR, and the TCRdb table lists in-frame clones only, not all of them. The table has about 52,000 clones, around nine tenths seen once; the top ten hold roughly 16%. For this clone: Its antigen remains unidentified.

The germline V gene encodes CDR1 GTSNPN and CDR2 SVGIG (reference sequence). This CDR3 spans 14 amino acids. Trimming took 8 bases from V and 4 from J; bases not matched to a gene: 8. The chain joins TRBV30 to TRBJ1-6; TRBD1 aligns across 7 bases. Specimen: PBMCs, collected before any cancer treatment. The sequence was collected from a female donor with stage II lung adenocarcinoma. The CDR3 region is CAAGSGQYNSPLHF. DNA for the CDR3: TGTGCCGCGGGTTCGGGACAGTATAATTCACCCCTCCACTTT. Complete variable domain (other parts from reference TRBV30 and TRBJ1-6): SQTIHQWPATLVQPVGSPLSLECTVEGTSNPNLYWYRQAAGRGLQLLFYSVGIGQISSEVPQNLSASRPQDRQFILSSKKLLLSDSGFYLCAAGSGQYNSPLHFGNGTRLTVT.